The source of this TCR beta chain is a study of blood T cell repertoires in COVID-19. For the study at large: From T cells, B-cell-depleted T cells, or PBMCs came the material, which was cDNA or gDNA.

The CDR3 runs to 14 residues. Per the germline V gene, CDR1 is SEHNR and CDR2 is FQNEAQ (reference sequence). Trimming removed 5 bases from V and 8 bases from J, with 18 bases in between. In the authors' workflow: The assay estimated nucleated cells by amplifying reference gene primers. TCRdb keeps only in-frame clones here, not all; method: immunoSEQ multiplex PCR. That table supplies the V and J calls and clone size; D and trimming were determined from the DNA. The data show more than 150,000 clones, about 88% seen once. The chain carries TRBV7-9 and TRBJ1-2; D is ambiguous. Sequences were obtained from peripheral blood. This clonotype was sampled from a man aged 35-49 years with active or convalescent COVID-19. CDR3 sequence reads: CASSQSSSAGGYTF. CDR3 DNA: TGTGCCAGCAGCCAGAGCAGTTCGGCGGGGGGCTACACCTTC.